The present TCR beta chain was sequenced within a study of cytomegalovirus exposure and HLA in healthy donors. General study points: The authors confirmed in vitro that a few CMV-associated chains were specific for CMV antigens.

This clone appeared a single time. Its antigen is not known. The primer mix had 60 Vbeta and 13 Jbeta primers. Using immunoSEQ multiplex PCR, the repertoire was profiled, and TCRdb retains in-frame clones only, with some absent. Among 150,000 to 200,000 clones listed, 80% were seen once. Germline loops: CDR1 SGHTS, CDR2 YDEGEE. Trimming removed 1 base from V and 4 bases from J, with 11 bases in between. The CDR3 consists of 14 residues. This sequence was found in a woman in her forties or fifties in good health and CMV-seronegative. The chain couples TRBV5-8 to TRBJ1-2; D not resolved. Sequencing was performed on PBMCs. CDR3 residues: CASSLTADAYGYTF. In DNA form, the CDR3 reads TGTGCCAGCAGCTTGACGGCGGATGCCTATGGCTACACCTTC.